This T cell receptor (beta chain) is from a study of blood T cell repertoires in COVID-19 (dated by TCRdb to 2020 to 2021). Some background on the complete study: Collaborator samples came from the United States, Italy and Spain and covered acute and convalescent phases of COVID-19. The material from the prospective study consisted of cDNA or gDNA derived from T cells, B-cell-depleted T cells, or PBMCs. The dataset comprised deeply sampled blood TCRbeta repertoires from subjects exposed to, actively infected with, or recovered from COVID-19. The repertoires were released in a freely available public database meant as a resource for research on the immune response to SARS-CoV-2. The samples were drawn from the first 160 participants of the ongoing ImmuneRACE study and from 1,254 subjects provided by 6 global collaborators. Nearly every sample came with metadata listing a de-identified subject ID, COVID-19 status, age in years and sex. HLA class I and class II types, where available, came from metadata supplied by the sample provider rather than from assay-based typing.

TCRbeta CDR3 regions were amplified from genomic DNA by means of the immunoSEQ Assay, a bias-controlled multiplex PCR. The published analysis was carried out like this. Within the assay, amplification of reference gene primers was used to estimate how many nucleated cells each sample contained. To quantify the absolute abundance of each unique TCRbeta CDR3 rearrangement, sequence reads were collapsed and filtered. Productive Simpson clonality was computed per sample as the square root of Simpson's diversity index over productive rearrangements. Imported from immuneACCESS, the table was reduced by TCRdb to in-frame sequences with V and J called. These copies leave out some clones; in studies compared against another copy, an unresolved V gene accounts for under half, and the cause of the remainder is not known. For V, J and clone size, that table is used; D and trimming come from the DNA. The sample has 89,000 or so clones on record, about 89% of them singletons. Of the sample, roughly 2.5% is held by the ten largest clones.

This clone is a singleton in its sample. It has no known antigen specificity. Base-call qualities are not available, and no considerably larger clone is one nucleotide away. Here is what the overall study found, with its caveats: How much clinical and demographic metadata was included differed by source and by participant, and the metadata was provided uncurated.

At one collaborating source in Seattle, patients were enrolled during active infection and were followed longitudinally through the course of disease. The collaborating institutions used their own protocols to collect whole blood in K2EDTA tubes. Collaborator samples were shipped for TCRbeta analysis as frozen whole blood, isolated PBMCs, or DNA extracted from either sample type. This receptor was identified in a man aged 50-60 years with COVID-19, enrolled during active disease. Sequenced sample: peripheral blood.

This receptor carries the CDR3 CASSLGPAGELFF. In nucleotide form, the sequence is TGCGCCAGCAGCTTGGGTCCGGCCGGGGAGCTGTTTTTT. The rearrangement combines TRBV5-1 with TRBJ2-2; the D gene lacks a confident call. Spanning cysteine to phenylalanine, the CDR3 consists of 13 amino acids. Just the 39-base CDR3 DNA is kept, in frame starting at base 1. Cut back by 0 bases and 6 bases, the V and J ends lie 6 bases apart. The germline V gene encodes CDR1 SGHRS and CDR2 YFSETQ.